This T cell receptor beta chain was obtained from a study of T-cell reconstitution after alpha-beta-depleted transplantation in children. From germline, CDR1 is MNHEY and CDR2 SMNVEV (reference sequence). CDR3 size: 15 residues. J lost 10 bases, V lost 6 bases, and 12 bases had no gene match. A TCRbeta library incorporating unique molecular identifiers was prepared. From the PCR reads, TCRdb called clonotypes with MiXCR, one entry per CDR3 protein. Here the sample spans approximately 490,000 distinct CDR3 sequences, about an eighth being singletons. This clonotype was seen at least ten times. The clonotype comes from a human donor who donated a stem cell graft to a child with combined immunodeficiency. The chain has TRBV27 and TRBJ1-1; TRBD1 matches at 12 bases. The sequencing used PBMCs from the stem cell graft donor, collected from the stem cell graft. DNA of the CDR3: TGTGCCAGCAGCACACCGGGACAGGGGGCTTCATCAGCTTTCTTT. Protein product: CASSTPGQGASSAFF.